The 30 T cell receptor beta chains below all came from one sample that was sequenced in a study of blood T cells in healthy people across ages. Primed by a sample-barcoded 5' primer and a J-beta primer mix, a second PCR proceeded for about 6 to 11 cycles. Each CDR3 protein gets one entry after TCRdb re-called the 5' RACE reads with MiXCR. The repertoire consists of almost 1 million distinct CDR3 sequences, with around 54% occurring once and the leading ten covering about 20%. Sample: blood. The receptors originated from an older woman in good health.

This clonotype was picked up a small number of times. The chain carries TRBV6-5 and TRBJ2-5, with 8 nucleotides matching TRBD1. V trimming: 7 bases; J trimming: 5 bases; junction bases outside the gene matches: 6. The CDR3 has 13 amino acids. Germline V lookup: CDR1 MNHEY, CDR2 SVGAGI. The CDR3 region has the DNA TGTGCCAGCACCTCAGGGGGCGGGGAGACCCAGTACTTC. Protein sequence: CASTSGGGETQYF.

The gene calls are TRBV7-9 and TRBJ2-7, with 13 bases fitting TRBD2. V was clipped by 4 bases and J by 4 bases; unmatched bases: 7. Germline loops: CDR1 SEHNR, CDR2 FQNEAQ (reference sequence). The CDR3 is made up of 16 amino acids. CDR3 residues: CASSSGLAGLSYEQYF. The CDR3 nucleotides are TGTGCCAGCAGCTCGGGACTAGCGGGATTAAGTTACGAGCAGTACTTC.

In this sample, this clonotype turned up a few times. The chain links TRBV29-1 to TRBJ2-2; no clear D. V dropped 1 base and J dropped 4 bases, with 7 bases sitting between them. Germline V gene data show CDR1 as SQVTM and CDR2 as ANQGSEA. There are 13 residues in the CDR3. CDR3 sequence (DNA): TGCAGCGTTGAAGTAGGCGGCACCGGGGAGCTGTTTTTT. Protein: CSVEVGGTGELFF.

This rearrangement joins TRBV4-2 to TRBJ1-2, with no clear D. The CDR3 runs 13 residues. Deletions cut 1 base from V and 4 bases from J, with 7 bases between. Germline lookup yields CDR1 LGHNA and CDR2 YNFKEQ. CDR3 sequence (DNA): TGTGCCAGCAGCCAAGGGTCGGTCTATGGCTACACCTTC. Translated, it gives CASSQGSVYGYTF.

The V call is TRBV4-3, the J call TRBJ2-3; TRBD1 or TRBD2 may be the D gene (5 bases each). CDR1 LGHNA and CDR2 YSLEER come from the germline V gene. With 1 base removed from V and 2 bases from J, the gap between germline ends came to 22 bases. The CDR3 contains 19 residues. The CDR3 DNA sequence: TGCGCCAGCAGCCAAGGGTGGGGGAGCCCAGATATTGTCACAGATACGCAGTATTTT. As protein: CASSQGWGSPDIVTDTQYF.

The rearrangement joins TRBV5-1 to TRBJ2-1; 11 bases line up with TRBD2. The CDR3 has 19 amino acids. V dropped 2 bases and J dropped 6; count of bases not matched to a gene: 16. CDR1 and CDR2 (germline): SGHRS, YFSETQ. The CDR3 loop is CASSFGVAGGPQALNEQFF. For the CDR3, the DNA is TGCGCCAGCAGCTTCGGAGTAGCGGGAGGGCCCCAGGCTCTCAATGAGCAGTTCTTC.

The V gene is TRBV11-3, the J gene TRBJ2-3; 10 bases align to TRBD1. V shed 4 bases and J 4 bases; nucleotides not matched to a gene: 8. CDR3 length equals 16 residues. Germline CDR1 SGHNT, CDR2 YENEEA. The CDR3 DNA is TGTGCCAGCAGCTCACGACAGGGGGCAATGGCAGATACGCAGTATTTT. Translating it yields CASSSRQGAMADTQYF.

The chain employs TRBV24-1 and TRBJ2-1, with 14 bases identical to TRBD2. This CDR3 contains 21 residues. Germline V lookup: CDR1 KGHDR, CDR2 SFDVKD. Unmatched junction bases numbered 19, after V lost 3 bases and J lost 7 bases. CDR3 loop: CATSDLPLTSGRAYSRNEQFF. In DNA, the CDR3 is TGTGCCACCAGTGATCTCCCACTGACTAGCGGGAGGGCATATAGCCGGAATGAGCAGTTCTTC.

This chain connects TRBV20-1 to TRBJ2-1, with D unclear. V dropped 3 bases and J dropped 4 bases, with 4 bases sitting between them. Germline V gene data show CDR1 as DFQATT and CDR2 as SNEGSKA (reference sequence). The CDR3 contains 11 residues. The CDR3 DNA reads as TGCAGTGCTAGGTTTTACAATGAGCAGTTCTTC. It translates to CSARFYNEQFF.

Notes on this clonotype: At one end the junction does not follow the germline gene, possibly because of a read error. The rearrangement uses TRBV11-2 and TRBJ2-7, with D possibly TRBD1 on 6 matching bases. Germline CDR1 is SGHAT and CDR2 is FQNNGV. The CDR3 is 13 residues long. The chain's CDR3 is CASRRDNSYVQYF. In DNA form, the CDR3 reads TGTGCCAGCAGACGGGACAACTCCTACGTGCAGTACTTC.

In its sample, this clonotype was seen a few times. The rearrangement uses TRBV6-6 and TRBJ2-5, with 10 bases fitting TRBD2. Germline V lookup: CDR1 MNHNY, CDR2 SVGAGI (reference sequence). Trimming removed 6 bases from V and 2 bases from J; junction bases left unmatched: 6. The CDR3 runs to 15 residues. CDR3 nucleotides: TGTGCCAGCAGAGGACTAGCGGTTTCACAAGAGACCCAGTACTTC. Its protein product is CASRGLAVSQETQYF.

The chain carries TRBV10-1 and TRBJ2-7, with 7 positions matching TRBD1. CDR1 is WNHNN and CDR2 is SYGVQD in the germline V gene (reference sequence). V was pared by 2 bases and J by 0 bases, with 7 bases of the junction left unmatched. The CDR3 is 16 residues long. This CDR3 reads CASSEETGISSYEQYF. CDR3 sequence (DNA): TGCGCCAGCAGTGAGGAGACAGGGATCAGCTCCTACGAGCAGTACTTC.

The rearrangement joins TRBV28 to TRBJ2-1; D might be TRBD1 or TRBD2, each matching 5 bases. CDR1 and CDR2 from the germline V gene are MDHEN and SYDVKM. The CDR3 consists of 14 residues. V lost 3 bases, J lost 5 bases, and 11 bases lay in between. CDR3 sequence: CASSLGVQDNEQFF. CDR3 in DNA: TGTGCCAGCAGTTTGGGGGTCCAGGACAATGAGCAGTTCTTC.

This clonotype was seen only a few times. The rearrangement joins TRBV12-3 or TRBV12-4 to TRBJ2-3; D is unclear. CDR3 length equals 12 residues. Trimming left V 6 bases short and J 4 bases short, with 8 bases between. The CDR3 reads CASRVRADTQYF. CDR3 sequence (DNA): TGTGCCAGCAGAGTAAGGGCAGATACGCAGTATTTT.

CDR3 protein: CASRGQGISPEAFF. The DNA for the CDR3 is TGTGCCAGCAGGGGCCAAGGGATTTCCCCTGAAGCTTTCTTT. The chain has TRBV6-5 and TRBJ1-1; D remains ambiguous. The V and J ends lost 6 bases and 6 bases respectively, with 17 bases between them. This CDR3 has 14 amino acids. Germline V lookup: CDR1 MNHEY, CDR2 SVGAGI.

This chain joins TRBV20-1 and TRBJ2-3; no definite D call. Germline V gene data show CDR1 as DFQATT and CDR2 as SNEGSKA (reference sequence). V was shortened by 0 bases and J by 6 bases, with 4 bases between the two germline ends. This CDR3 has 11 residues. The CDR3 sequence: CSAREVDTQYF. CDR3 bases: TGCAGTGCTAGAGAGGTCGATACGCAGTATTTT.

This clonotype appeared a few times. The chain couples TRBV18 to TRBJ1-2; D gene unclear. Germline V CDR1 and CDR2: KGHSH, LQKENI. The CDR3 covers 17 residues. Deletions cut 2 bases from V and 0 bases from J, with 16 bases between. The CDR3 loop reads CASSPIGGLSSNYGYTF. The CDR3 bases are TGTGCCAGCTCACCAATAGGAGGATTATCGTCTAACTATGGCTACACCTTC. The variable domain in full, completed from reference TRBV18 and TRBJ1-2, reads NAGVMQNPRHLVRRRGQEARLRCSPMKGHSHVYWYRQLPEEGLKFMVYLQKENIIDESGMPKERFSAEFPKEGPSILRIQQVVRGDSAAYFCASSPIGGLSSNYGYTFGSGTRLTVV.

This clonotype has more than one count but fewer than ten. The chain uses TRBV20-1 and TRBJ2-5; no clear D. V was cut by 6 bases and J by 2 bases, with 16 bases left in between. Germline-derived CDR1 and CDR2 are DFQATT and SNEGSKA (reference sequence). The length of the CDR3 is 14 residues. For the CDR3, the DNA is TGCAGTGCCACGACCCGAAGGGCACAAGAGACCCAGTACTTC. This encodes CSATTRRAQETQYF.

This chain connects TRBV12-3 or TRBV12-4 to TRBJ2-3; D gene uncertain. The CDR3 has 12 residues. V was trimmed by 3 bases and J by 10 bases, leaving 11 bases between them. As DNA, the CDR3 is TGTGCCAGCAGTTTTTCAAGGGTTCCGCAGTATTTT. Encoded protein: CASSFSRVPQYF.

The chain joins TRBV5-1 to TRBJ2-5, with TRBD1 as a possible D gene (8 bases). Trimming stripped 1 base from V and 11 bases from J, with 18 bases between. This CDR3 has 14 residues. The germline V gene has CDR1 SGHRS and CDR2 YFSETQ. This chain's CDR3 is CASSLSGGAGEQYF. In DNA, the CDR3 is TGCGCCAGCAGCTTGTCAGGGGGCGCGGGGGAGCAGTACTTC. Together with reference TRBV5-1 and TRBJ2-5, the CDR3 gives the full variable domain: KAGVTQTPRYLIKTRGQQVTLSCSPISGHRSVSWYQQTPGQGLQFLFEYFSETQRNKGNFPGRFSGRQFSNSRSEMNVSTLELGDSALYLCASSLSGGAGEQYFGPGTRLLVL.

This clonotype turned up a few times. The rearrangement links TRBV10-3 to TRBJ2-7; D is ambiguous. The CDR3 runs 13 residues. V dropped 0 bases and J dropped 4 bases, with 7 bases sitting between them. Looked up from germline, CDR1 is ENHRY and CDR2 is SYGVKD. The CDR3 DNA reads as TGTGCCATCAGTGAGTCTGGACCGTACGAGCAGTACTTC. Translating it yields CAISESGPYEQYF.

The chain employs TRBV20-1 and TRBJ2-1, with 12 positions matching TRBD2. The CDR3 runs to 16 residues. Germline loops: CDR1 DFQATT, CDR2 SNEGSKA (reference sequence). V shed 6 bases, J shed 0 bases, and the junction held 6 bases outside the gene matches. The CDR3 is CSAGLAGTSSYNEQFF. DNA of the CDR3: TGCAGTGCCGGACTAGCGGGAACAAGCTCCTACAATGAGCAGTTCTTC.

Only a few counts were recorded for this clonotype. The chain is built from TRBV4-1 and TRBJ2-5; D is possibly TRBD1 (8 bases). Germline V CDR1 and CDR2: MGHRA, YSYEKL. There are 16 residues in the CDR3. The V gene lost 4 bases and the J gene lost 2 bases, with 17 bases spanning the gap. The CDR3 bases are TGCGCCAGCAGCCGGGGGGGACAGGCCATTCAAGAGACCCAGTACTTC. Translating gives CASSRGGQAIQETQYF.

The rearrangement joins TRBV20-1 to TRBJ2-7; weak D call: TRBD1 (5 bases). V lost 3 bases to trimming and J lost 3 bases, with 9 bases between them. Germline lookup yields CDR1 DFQATT and CDR2 SNEGSKA (reference sequence). This CDR3 comprises 12 residues. The CDR3 DNA follows: TGCAGTGCTAGGGGGCATATCTACGAGCAGTACTTC. It translates to CSARGHIYEQYF.

This chain connects TRBV20-1 to TRBJ2-5; a weak D match, TRBD2 (6 bases). V dropped 3 bases and J dropped 11 bases, with 13 bases sitting between them. Germline-derived CDR1 and CDR2 are DFQATT and SNEGSKA (reference sequence). The CDR3 length is 11 residues. The CDR3 is CSASVPAGQYF. The CDR3, as DNA: TGCAGTGCTAGCGTCCCGGCGGGGCAGTACTTC.

The chain links TRBV7-2 to TRBJ2-1, with a tentative D call TRBD2 (5 bases). V was clipped by 3 bases and J by 9 bases, with 9 bases between them. Germline values: CDR1 SGHTA, CDR2 FQGNSA. The CDR3 is 12 amino acids. CDR3 in amino acids: CASSFSSSEQFF. CDR3 DNA sequence: TGTGCCAGCAGCTTCTCTAGCAGTGAGCAGTTCTTC.

The chain has TRBV29-1 and TRBJ2-3; maybe TRBD2 (6 bases). Germline loops: CDR1 SQVTM, CDR2 ANQGSEA. The CDR3 extends over 12 amino acids. Trimming removed 1 base from V and 5 bases from J, with 7 bases in between. The CDR3 reads CSVEVTRDTQYF. CDR3 DNA sequence: TGCAGCGTTGAAGTGACTAGAGATACGCAGTATTTT.

The gene calls are TRBV10-3 and TRBJ2-1; TRBD2 matches 10 bases. V lost 8 bases to trimming and J lost 3 bases; unmatched junction nucleotides: 1. The CDR3 runs to 13 residues. Germline values: CDR1 ENHRY, CDR2 SYGVKD. CDR3 coding DNA: TGTGCCATCCTAGCGGGAGACTACAATGAGCAGTTCTTC. Amino acid sequence: CAILAGDYNEQFF.

This clonotype came up a few times. The V and J genes are TRBV9 and TRBJ2-7, with D hard to call. Matching the DNA end better, TRBJ2-5 makes the J call doubtful. CDR1 is SGDLS and CDR2 is YYNGEE in the germline V gene. This CDR3 contains 13 residues. The CDR3 DNA follows: TGTGCCAGCAGCTTACTTCCCCTAGAGACCCAGTACTTC. Protein: CASSLLPLETQYF.

This clonotype turned up a few times. The chain employs TRBV20-1 and TRBJ2-7, with unresolved D. The CDR3 extends over 11 amino acids. V lost 6 bases and J 3 bases, leaving 9 bases between the germline ends. CDR1 and CDR2 (germline): DFQATT, SNEGSKA (reference sequence). The CDR3 protein is CSAGWGYEQYF. In DNA form, the CDR3 reads TGCAGTGCCGGGTGGGGCTACGAGCAGTACTTC.